This T cell receptor beta chain was observed in a study of blood T cell repertoires in COVID-19 (dated by TCRdb to about 2020). About the investigation overall: Samples covering the acute and convalescent phases of COVID-19 were provided by collaborators in the United States, Italy and Spain. Samples came from the ongoing ImmuneRACE study (first 160 participants) plus 1,254 subjects from 6 global collaborators. The prospective study material was composed of cDNA or gDNA derived from T cells, B-cell-depleted T cells, or PBMCs. Subjects who had been exposed to COVID-19, were actively infected with it, or had recovered from it provided the deeply sampled blood TCRbeta repertoires that made up the dataset. Where available, HLA class I and class II types were taken from metadata supplied by the sample provider and were not determined by assay-based typing. The repertoires were released in a freely available public database meant as a resource for research on the immune response to SARS-CoV-2. The sample metadata nearly always contained a de-identified subject ID, COVID-19 status, age in years and sex.

At the junction V is shortened by 4 bases and J by 6 bases, with 13 bases in between. The CDR3 runs 14 residues from the cysteine to the phenylalanine. The DNA shown is the 42-base CDR3, in frame from base 1. Per the germline V gene, SNHLY is the CDR1 and FYNNEI is the CDR2. TCRbeta CDR3 regions were amplified from genomic DNA by means of the immunoSEQ Assay, a bias-controlled multiplex PCR. Per the authors' processing: The number of nucleated cells in each sample was estimated by amplification of reference gene primers within the assay. To quantify the absolute abundance of each unique TCRbeta CDR3 rearrangement, sequence reads were collapsed and filtered. For each sample, productive Simpson clonality was calculated by taking the square root of Simpson's diversity index across productive rearrangements. Not all clones reach the TCRdb copy of this immuneACCESS table, which keeps in-frame sequences only. Checked studies attribute under half of the gap to unresolved V genes and leave the rest unexplained. The V and J calls and clone size are taken from that table; D and trimming were inferred from the DNA. Across this sample there are about 220,000 clones, with more than 70% seen only once. The top ten hold approximately 3.8% of the sample.

Each collaborating institution followed its own protocols to collect whole blood in K2EDTA tubes. For TCRbeta analysis, collaborators shipped samples as frozen whole blood, isolated PBMCs, or DNA extracted from either of those sample types. This clone was counted only a few times. The specificity of this receptor is unknown. No much larger clone is present one base from it, and per-base qualities are unavailable. Results and caveats for the whole study, not just this receptor: How much clinical and demographic metadata was included differed by source and by participant, and the metadata was provided uncurated.

What was sequenced was peripheral blood. The sequence was collected from an elderly woman with acute or convalescent COVID-19. In this chain, TRBV2 is recombined with TRBJ1-5; a tentative D match to TRBD1 spans 6 bases. The CDR3 corresponds to CASSGAGGGQPQHF. The bases are TGTGCCAGCAGTGGGGCGGGGGGCGGTCAGCCCCAGCATTTT. Where the CDR3 stops, the reference TRBV2 and TRBJ1-5 genes take over; the full variable domain is EPEVTQTPSHQVTQMGQEVILRCVPISNHLYFYWYRQILGQKVEFLVSFYNNEISEKSEIFDDQFSVERPDGSNFTLKIRSTKLEDSAMYFCASSGAGGGQPQHFGDGTRLSIL.